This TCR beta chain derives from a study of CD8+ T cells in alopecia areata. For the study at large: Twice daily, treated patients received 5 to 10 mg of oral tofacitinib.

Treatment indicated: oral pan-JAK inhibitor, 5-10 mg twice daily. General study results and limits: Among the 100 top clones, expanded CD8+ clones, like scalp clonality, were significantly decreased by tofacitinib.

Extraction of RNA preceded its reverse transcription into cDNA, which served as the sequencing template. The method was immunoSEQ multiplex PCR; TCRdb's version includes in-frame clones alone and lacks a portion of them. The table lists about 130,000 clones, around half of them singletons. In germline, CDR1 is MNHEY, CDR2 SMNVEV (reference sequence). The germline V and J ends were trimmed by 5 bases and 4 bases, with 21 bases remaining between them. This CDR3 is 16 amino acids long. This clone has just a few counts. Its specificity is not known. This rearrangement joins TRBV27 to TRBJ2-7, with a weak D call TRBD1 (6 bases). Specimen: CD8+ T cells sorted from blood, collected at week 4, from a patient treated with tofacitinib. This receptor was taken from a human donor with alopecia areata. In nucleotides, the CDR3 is TGTGCCAGCAGTCGGAGGATCAGGGGTAGGAGTTACGAGCAGTACTTC. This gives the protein CASSRRIRGRSYEQYF.